This TCR beta chain was sequenced during a study of CD8 T cells in Susac syndrome (dated by TCRdb to the late 2010s). Notes on the research overall: Whether CD8+ T cell activation and differentiation in Susac syndrome was antigen driven was tested using repertoire sequencing. General study outcomes and caveats: The number of individuals in the TCR sequencing and HLA analysis was acknowledged as relatively small.

Peripheral blood CD8+ and CD4+ T cells from healthy donors, Susac syndrome patients and multiple sclerosis patients were profiled using high-throughput TCR beta sequencing. Healthy donors were age- and sex-matched controls. Bulk CD8+ and CD4+ T cells were purified by magnetic negative isolation, whereas CD8+ TEMRA cells were enriched by FACS. Blood was collected in EDTA tubes and processed within 24 hours, with PBMCs isolated through density gradient centrifugation. PBMCs intended for TCR sequencing were frozen in liquid nitrogen and were later thawed in a 37 degrees C water bath. A purity of at least 90% was achieved for sorted or isolated CD4+, CD8+ and CD8+ TEMRA cells. As regards this clonotype: Which antigen it targets is not known. No much larger clone is present one base from it, and per-base qualities are unavailable.

RNA was extracted using the RNeasy kit, and roughly 0.5 to 1 ug of the RNA was reverse transcribed with random hexamers. The immunoSEQ multiplex PCR assay, covering 54 Vbeta and 13 Jbeta segments, was used to amplify TCR beta CDR3 regions. PCR amplification bias was corrected by using a synthetic template baseline for primer optimization and computational correction. Turning to the authors' computational methods: Reads were annotated to V, D and J genes according to IMGT and were analyzed with immunoSEQ Analyzer, with only productive sequences retained. Clonality was calculated as one minus the Shannon entropy normalized by log2 of the number of productive unique sequences. For each patient and control, public and private clones were evaluated among the 100 most prevalent clones. Clones were defined as Susac-specific when absent from the healthy and MS cohorts, from over a thousand published viral clones and from other ImmuneACCESS disease sequences. The raw public data were reprocessed by TCRdb itself: fastp quality trimming at Q25, MiXCR clonotype calling, in-frame beta chains only. Each entry merges the rows of one CDR3 protein and shows their most common DNA and genes. The V and J calls were not made by the authors but by TCRdb's processing. The sample has approximately 110,000 distinct CDR3 sequences on record, more than 90% of them singletons. The top ten clonotypes cover 0.065% to 0.1% of the sample.

The CDR3 measures 15 amino acids from cysteine to phenylalanine. The kept DNA is CDR3 alone, 45 bases in frame from the first base. Trimmed from V: 6 bases; trimmed from J: 0 bases; junction bases lacking a gene match: 8. The germline V gene yields SNHLY for CDR1 and FYNNEI for CDR2. The rearranged chain carries TRBV2 and TRBJ2-7, and 7 junctional nucleotides match TRBD1. This receptor was taken from a human donor in good health. The sample comprised CD4+ T cells from PBMCs. The CDR3 loop reads CASRETGTVSYEQYF. The DNA is TGTGCCAGCAGGGAAACCGGGACAGTCTCCTACGAGCAGTACTTC. The CDR3 plus the reference TRBV2 and TRBJ2-7 genes for the other parts give the full variable domain: EPEVTQTPSHQVTQMGQEVILRCVPISNHLYFYWYRQILGQKVEFLVSFYNNEISEKSEIFDDQFSVERPDGSNFTLKIRSTKLEDSAMYFCASRETGTVSYEQYFGPGTRLTVT.